This T cell receptor beta chain was identified in a study of cytomegalovirus exposure and HLA in healthy donors. This clone was detected once. The PCR employed 60 Vbeta primers together with 13 Jbeta primers. Profiled with immunoSEQ multiplex PCR; TCRdb holds only in-frame clones, not every one. Of 150,000 to 200,000 clones in the sample, 85% were seen once. The CDR3 consists of 13 residues. Trimming shortened V by 3 bases and J by 6 bases, and 11 bases separated the two germline ends. CDR1 is LNHNV and CDR2 is YYDKDF in the germline V gene (reference sequence). This clonotype originated in a boy under 10 years old in good health and CMV-seronegative. Sequencing was carried out using PBMCs. The chain employs TRBV15 and TRBJ1-1, with D unclear. CDR3 sequence: CATSSSRSAEAFF. The CDR3 DNA follows: TGTGCCACCAGCAGCTCCAGGTCTGCTGAAGCTTTCTTT.